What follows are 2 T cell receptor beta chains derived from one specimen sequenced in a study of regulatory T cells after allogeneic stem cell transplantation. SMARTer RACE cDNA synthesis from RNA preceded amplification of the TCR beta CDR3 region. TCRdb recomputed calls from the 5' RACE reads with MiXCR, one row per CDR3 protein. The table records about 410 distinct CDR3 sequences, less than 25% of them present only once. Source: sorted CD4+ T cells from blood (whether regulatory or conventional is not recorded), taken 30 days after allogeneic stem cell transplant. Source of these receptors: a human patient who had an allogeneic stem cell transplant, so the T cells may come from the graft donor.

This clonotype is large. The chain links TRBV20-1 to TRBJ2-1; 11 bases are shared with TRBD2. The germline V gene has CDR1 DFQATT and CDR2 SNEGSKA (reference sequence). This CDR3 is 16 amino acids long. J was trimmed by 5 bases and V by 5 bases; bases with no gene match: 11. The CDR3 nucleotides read TGCAGTGCTCACCCGGGGACTAGCGGAAACCACAATGAGCAGTTCTTC. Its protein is CSAHPGTSGNHNEQFF.

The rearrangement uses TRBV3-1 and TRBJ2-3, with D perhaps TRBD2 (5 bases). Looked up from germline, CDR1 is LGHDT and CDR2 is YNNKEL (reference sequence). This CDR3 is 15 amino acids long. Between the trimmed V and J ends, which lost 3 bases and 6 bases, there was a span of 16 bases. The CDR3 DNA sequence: TGTGCCAGCAGCCAGGTCGGGAAGCGCTCGGATACGCAGTATTTT. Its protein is CASSQVGKRSDTQYF.